The 23 T cell receptor beta chains in this list originate from one sample, sequenced in a study of CD8 T cells in Susac syndrome. Random hexamers served to reverse transcribe roughly 0.45 to 1 ug RNA. TCRdb re-called the immunoSEQ multiplex PCR reads with MiXCR, one entry per CDR3 protein. This sample has fewer than 100,000 distinct CDR3 sequences; about 91% occur once, and the top ten carry approximately 0.46%. Source material: CD8+ T cells from PBMCs. The receptors were sampled from a human donor with multiple sclerosis.

The V gene is TRBV2, the J gene TRBJ2-1, with D possibly being TRBD1 or TRBD2 (7 bases each). Germline V gene lookup returns CDR1 SNHLY and CDR2 FYNNEI. The germline V and J ends were trimmed by 7 bases and 7 bases, with 14 bases remaining between them. The CDR3 is 13 residues long. The CDR3 spells CASTQGGLNEQFF. The CDR3 region has the DNA TGTGCCAGCACCCAGGGGGGGCTGAATGAGCAGTTCTTC.

V usage is TRBV5-8 and J usage is TRBJ1-4, with a weak D call TRBD1 (6 bases). The CDR3 totals 17 residues. The V gene's germline CDR1 is SGHTS and CDR2 YDEGEE. V dropped 4 bases and J dropped 0 bases, with 16 bases sitting between them. The CDR3 reads CASSLGRGTTTNEKLFF. As DNA, the CDR3 is TGTGCCAGCAGCCTCGGAAGGGGGACCACAACTAATGAAAAACTGTTTTTT.

The V and J genes are TRBV19 and TRBJ2-1; TRBD2 aligns across 8 bases. From germline, CDR1 is LNHDA and CDR2 SQIVND (reference sequence). V was clipped by 6 bases and J by 4 bases; unmatched bases: 2. The CDR3 is 13 amino acids. The CDR3 bases are TGTGCCAGTAGCACTAGCGGATACAATGAGCAGTTCTTC. Protein product: CASSTSGYNEQFF.

The chain joins TRBV4-3 to TRBJ1-5; D is ambiguous. CDR3 length: 15 amino acids. Germline assignment: CDR1 LGHNA and CDR2 YSLEER. Trimming removed 0 bases at V and 4 bases at J, with 10 bases between. The CDR3 sequence: CASSQDSGGNQPQHF. The CDR3 DNA is TGCGCCAGCAGCCAAGATTCAGGAGGAAATCAGCCCCAGCATTTT.

The chain employs TRBV9 and TRBJ2-7; 8 bases are a match to TRBD1. The germline V gene has CDR1 SGDLS and CDR2 YYNGEE. V lost 0 bases and J lost 0; bases outside the gene matches: 2. The CDR3 loop spans 15 amino acids. CDR3 sequence (DNA): TGTGCCAGCAGCGTAGCCGGGACAGGCTCCTACGAGCAGTACTTC. It yields the protein CASSVAGTGSYEQYF. Drawing the rest from reference TRBV9 and TRBJ2-7, the complete variable domain is DSGVTQTPKHLITATGQRVTLRCSPRSGDLSVYWYQQSLDQGLQFLIQYYNGEERAKGNILERFSAQQFPDLHSELNLSSLELGDSALYFCASSVAGTGSYEQYFGPGTRLTVT.

The V call is TRBV7-8, the J call TRBJ2-7, with D maybe TRBD1 (6 bases). The ends were cut back, 4 bases at V and 0 bases at J, with 13 bases in the middle. The CDR3 runs to 15 residues. The germline V gene has CDR1 SGHVS and CDR2 FQNEAQ. The DNA of the CDR3 is TGTGCCAGCAGCTCCCGACAGGCCTTCTCCTACGAGCAGTACTTC. Translating gives CASSSRQAFSYEQYF.

The chain carries TRBV4-2 and TRBJ2-3; TRBD1 or TRBD2 may be the D gene (5 bases each). Germline V CDR1 and CDR2: LGHNA, YNFKEQ. CDR3 length: 17 residues. V lost 4 bases and J 2 bases, leaving 19 bases between the germline ends. CDR3 region: CASSPGAQWGNTDTQYF. The DNA for the CDR3 is TGTGCCAGCAGCCCCGGGGCTCAATGGGGTAACACAGATACGCAGTATTTT.

The genes are TRBV12-3 or TRBV12-4 and TRBJ2-1; D uncertain. The CDR3 length is 12 residues. The V end lost 6 bases, the J end lost 9 bases, and 12 bases lay between the germline ends. In DNA, the CDR3 is TGTGCCAGCAGGGGTAGCCAATCTGAGCAGTTCTTC. Its protein is CASRGSQSEQFF.

The chain is built from TRBV20-1 and TRBJ2-7; weak D call: TRBD2 (6 bases). Germline values: CDR1 DFQATT, CDR2 SNEGSKA (reference sequence). V was clipped by 6 bases and J by 3 bases, with 12 bases between them. The CDR3 extends over 12 amino acids. The CDR3 region is CSAGDSGYEQYF. Here the CDR3 DNA reads TGCAGTGCGGGGGACTCGGGCTACGAGCAGTACTTC.

V is TRBV5-6 and J is TRBJ1-1, with unresolved D. CDR1 and CDR2 from the germline V gene are SGHDT and YYEEEE. The length of the CDR3 is 12 residues. V gave up 0 bases and J gave up 7 bases, with 7 bases separating them. The CDR3 spells CASSLGDGEAFF. The CDR3 bases are TGTGCCAGCAGCTTGGGAGACGGTGAAGCTTTCTTT.

This clonotype was seen a single time. The genes are TRBV20-1 and TRBJ2-1; 9 nucleotides align to TRBD2. V was pared by 0 bases and J by 9 bases, with 9 bases of the junction left unmatched. The CDR3 has 15 residues. The V gene's germline CDR1 is DFQATT and CDR2 SNEGSKA (reference sequence). CDR3 coding DNA: TGCAGTGCTAGAGATTATTTAGCGGGAGAGGCTGAGCAGTTCTTC. Translated: CSARDYLAGEAEQFF.

The genes are TRBV19 and TRBJ2-1; tentatively, D is TRBD1 (6 bases). CDR1 and CDR2 (germline): LNHDA, SQIVND (reference sequence). Trimming removed 3 bases from V and 4 bases from J, with 16 bases in between. The CDR3 contains 16 residues. CDR3 loop: CASSIQGGYLYNEQFF. The CDR3 nucleotides read TGTGCCAGTAGTATTCAAGGGGGTTACCTGTACAATGAGCAGTTCTTC.

The chain employs TRBV27 and TRBJ2-7, with 7 bases that match TRBD1. CDR3 length: 15 residues. Germline V CDR1 and CDR2: MNHEY, SMNVEV (reference sequence). V shed 6 bases and J 3 bases; nucleotides not matched to a gene: 11. In nucleotides, the CDR3 is TGTGCCAGCAGACGAGTAGGGGGCTTTTTCTACGAGCAGTACTTC. Protein product: CASRRVGGFFYEQYF.

The rearrangement uses TRBV4-1 and TRBJ1-1; the D is unclear. Germline V CDR1 and CDR2: MGHRA, YSYEKL. Between the trimmed V and J ends, which lost 1 base and 1 base, there was a span of 7 bases. The CDR3 is 14 amino acids. The CDR3: CASSQVRSNTEAFF. The CDR3 region has the DNA TGCGCCAGCAGCCAAGTACGGTCGAACACTGAAGCTTTCTTT.

This clonotype was picked up a small number of times. The chain combines TRBV7-2 with TRBJ1-2; 8 nucleotides agree with TRBD1. This CDR3 contains 12 residues. Per germline, CDR1 SGHTA and CDR2 FQGNSA. J gave up 6 bases and V 6 bases, and 3 bases lay outside the gene matches. CDR3 sequence: CASRTGGDGYTF. The DNA for the CDR3 is TGTGCCAGCAGAACAGGGGGAGATGGCTACACCTTC. Full variable domain (rest looked up from reference TRBV7-2 and TRBJ1-2): GAGVSQSPSNKVTEKGKDVELRCDPISGHTALYWYRQSLGQGLEFLIYFQGNSAPDKSGLPSDRFSAERTGGSVSTLTIQRTQQEDSAVYLCASRTGGDGYTFGSGTRLTVV.

A single count supports this clonotype. This rearrangement joins TRBV28 to TRBJ2-2, with 7 bases fitting TRBD1. The length of the CDR3 is 14 residues. Germline V gene sequence: CDR1 MDHEN, CDR2 SYDVKM. The junction had 3 bases not matched to a gene; V was cut back by 5 bases and J by 3 bases. In DNA form, the CDR3 reads TGTGCCAGCAGTGACAGGGCTGACACCGGGGAGCTGTTTTTT. This encodes CASSDRADTGELFF.

This chain uses TRBV12-3 or TRBV12-4 with TRBJ2-3; tentatively, D is TRBD2 (5 bases). The CDR3 length is 14 residues. The V and J ends lost 7 bases and 3 bases respectively, with 14 bases between them. CDR3 coding DNA: TGTGCCAGCACGCCGACGGGGTGGACAGATACGCAGTATTTT. Its protein product is CASTPTGWTDTQYF.

The gene calls are TRBV12-3 or TRBV12-4 and TRBJ2-3; TRBD2 aligns across 7 bases. The CDR3 loop spans 16 amino acids. V dropped 5 bases and J dropped 5; count of bases not matched to a gene: 13. The CDR3 nucleotides are TGTGCCAGCAGTCTCGCGGGACTACCCGGTTTAGATACGCAGTATTTT. It codes for CASSLAGLPGLDTQYF.

Concerning this clonotype itself: One junction end disagrees with the germline gene, perhaps due to a read error. The J gene is TRBJ2-2, the V gene TRBV15; TRBD1 or TRBD2 may be the D gene (6 bases each). CDR1 and CDR2 (germline): LNHNV, YYDKDF (reference sequence). The CDR3 consists of 14 residues. CDR3: CATSREGGTGDLFF. The CDR3 nucleotides read TGTGCCACCAGCAGGGAGGGGGGAACCGGGGATCTGTTTTTT. Looking up the rest from reference TRBV15 and TRBJ2-2 gives the full variable domain: DAMVIQNPRYQVTQFGKPVTLSCSQTLNHNVMYWYQQKSSQAPKLLFHYYDKDFNNEADTPDNFQSRRPNTSFCFLDIRSPGLGDTAMYLCATSREGGTGDLFFGEGSRLTVL.

The chain is built from TRBV5-6 and TRBJ2-7; D is ambiguous. From germline, CDR1 is SGHDT and CDR2 YYEEEE. The CDR3 is 13 amino acids. V was pared by 4 bases and J by 3 bases, with 11 bases between. The CDR3 protein is CASSLLVNYEQYF. In nucleotides, the CDR3 is TGTGCCAGCAGCCTGCTTGTTAACTACGAGCAGTACTTC.

This clonotype has a single count. CDR3 loop: CASSAASIGTYNEQFF. For the CDR3, the DNA is TGTGCCAGCAGCGCCGCTTCAATAGGGACCTACAATGAGCAGTTCTTC. This chain joins TRBV9 and TRBJ2-1; no reliable D call. The V gene's germline CDR1 is SGDLS and CDR2 YYNGEE. Deletions cut 3 bases from V and 2 bases from J, with 15 bases between. The CDR3 loop spans 16 amino acids.

This chain links TRBV2 with TRBJ2-3, with 8 bases that match TRBD2. The junction had 0 bases not matched to a gene; V was cut back by 4 bases and J by 0 bases. Germline V gene sequence: CDR1 SNHLY, CDR2 FYNNEI. The CDR3 extends over 14 amino acids. The CDR3 bases are TGTGCCAGCAGTGTAGCGGGAAGCACAGATACGCAGTATTTT. Translation gives CASSVAGSTDTQYF.

V gene TRBV30 combines with J gene TRBJ2-1; D may be TRBD2 (7 bases). CDR1 and CDR2 from the germline V gene are GTSNPN and SVGIG (reference sequence). The CDR3 has 10 residues. V was pared by 8 bases and J by 8 bases, with 10 bases between. The CDR3 reads CAGGADEQFF. CDR3 nucleotides: TGTGCCGGGGGGGCGGATGAGCAGTTCTTC.